The 32 T cell receptor beta chains given below trace back to one sample, sequenced in a study of chemoradiotherapy in HPV16-positive cancers (dated by TCRdb to 2021 to 2024). The library came from the immunoSEQ multiplex PCR assay. This immuneACCESS table, as held by TCRdb, lists in-frame sequences with V and J called but not all clones. Of the missing ones, under half trace to an unresolved V gene in checked studies; the others have no known cause. The sample yields 40,000 or so clones; under 80% were counted once. About 5% of the sample goes to the ten largest clones. The material was blood, obtained from a patient who underwent chemoradiotherapy. These TCRs come from a human donor with HPV-associated anogenital cancer.

This sequence joins TRBV7-2 and TRBJ1-2, with D maybe TRBD1 (6 bases). The germline CDR1 and CDR2 sequences are SGHTA and FQGNSA. Trimming removed 0 bases at V and 0 bases at J, with 11 bases between. The CDR3 contains 16 residues. The DNA of the CDR3 is TGTGCCAGCAGCTTAGCCCGAGCAGGGGCTAACTATGGCTACACCTTC. This sequence encodes CASSLARAGANYGYTF.

This clone was recorded once. J is TRBJ1-1 and V is TRBV27, with D unresolved. The CDR3 sequence is 13 residues long. V dropped 10 bases and J dropped 3 bases, with 15 bases sitting between them. CDR1 is MNHEY and CDR2 is SMNVEV in the germline V gene (reference sequence). CDR3 amino acids: CATATQWDTEAFF. CDR3 DNA: TGTGCCACGGCGACTCAGTGGGACACTGAAGCTTTCTTT.

The V gene is TRBV6-1, the J gene TRBJ1-5; maybe TRBD1 (6 bases). In germline, CDR1 is MNHNS, CDR2 SASEGT. The CDR3 contains 14 residues. The V end lost 4 bases, the J end lost 1 base, and 8 bases lay between the germline ends. The CDR3 DNA sequence: TGTGCCAGCAGTGGCGGGACAAGCAATCAGCCCCAGCATTTT. It specifies CASSGGTSNQPQHF.

The rearrangement links TRBV11-2 to TRBJ2-7; 9 nucleotides agree with TRBD2. There are 16 residues in the CDR3. J lost 0 bases, V lost 2 bases, and 5 bases had no gene match. Germline values: CDR1 SGHAT, CDR2 FQNNGV. Here the CDR3 DNA reads TGTGCCAGCAGCTTATGGCTAGCGGGGAGCTCCTACGAGCAGTACTTC. Translating gives CASSLWLAGSSYEQYF.

The rearrangement joins TRBV7-3 to TRBJ2-1, with D perhaps TRBD2 (5 bases). With 2 bases removed from V and 8 bases from J, the gap between germline ends came to 13 bases. In germline, CDR1 is SGHTA, CDR2 FQGTGA. CDR3 size: 14 residues. Written as DNA, the CDR3 is TGTGCCAGCAGCTTACAAGGAGCCGGGGATGAGCAGTTCTTC. This codes for CASSLQGAGDEQFF.

The genes are TRBV7-2 and TRBJ2-5; the D is unclear. The length of the CDR3 is 15 residues. V lost 2 bases, J lost 5 bases, and 15 bases lay in between. Germline values: CDR1 SGHTA, CDR2 FQGNSA. CDR3 sequence (DNA): TGTGCCAGCAGCTTATCAGTGTCGAGCGCGGAGACCCAGTACTTC. Amino acids: CASSLSVSSAETQYF.

This clone showed up just a few times. This chain links TRBV5-1 with TRBJ1-2; D is ambiguous. V dropped 0 bases and J dropped 6 bases, with 6 bases sitting between them. The CDR3 has 12 amino acids. Germline loops: CDR1 SGHRS, CDR2 YFSETQ. For the CDR3, the DNA is TGCGCCAGCAGCTTGGATGGCAATGGCTACACCTTC. Protein: CASSLDGNGYTF.

The chain links TRBV18 to TRBJ1-2; TRBD1 might be the D (5 bases). The germline V and J ends were trimmed by 1 base and 6 bases, with 12 bases remaining between them. The CDR3 contains 14 residues. Germline CDR1 reads KGHSH; CDR2 reads LQKENI. The CDR3 loop is CASSPQRDSDGYTF. The DNA of the CDR3 is TGTGCCAGCTCACCACAGAGGGACTCGGATGGCTACACCTTC.

The V and J genes are TRBV6-5 and TRBJ2-7; 8 nucleotides match TRBD2. The CDR3 has 15 residues. CDR1 MNHEY and CDR2 SVGAGI come from the germline V gene. J lost 4 bases, V lost 5 bases, and 10 bases had no gene match. The CDR3 DNA is TGTGCCAGCAGTCCGGGAGGGCACTGGGAATACGAGCAGTACTTC. It specifies CASSPGGHWEYEQYF.

A remark on this clone: Other DNA variants within this sample encode the same CDR3. V is TRBV7-2 and J is TRBJ2-7; unclear D gene. The CDR3 spans 11 residues. Trimming removed 5 bases from V and 3 bases from J, with 5 bases in between. From germline, CDR1 is SGHTA and CDR2 FQGNSA. The CDR3 nucleotides are TGTGCCAGCAGCCTCCGCTACGAGCAGTACTTC. Protein product: CASSLRYEQYF.

The chain joins TRBV6-5 to TRBJ1-1, with a weak D call TRBD1 (5 bases). Germline lookup yields CDR1 MNHEY and CDR2 SVGAGI. The CDR3 has 14 residues. Trimming pared 8 bases from V and 6 bases from J, leaving 19 bases between. CDR3 nucleotides: TGTGCCAGCGGCGGGGGTACGAATGGACCTGAAGCTTTCTTT. This codes for CASGGGTNGPEAFF.

The V and J genes are TRBV5-1 and TRBJ1-1, with D hard to call. In germline, CDR1 is SGHRS, CDR2 YFSETQ. V was clipped by 4 bases and J by 1 base, with 14 bases between them. The CDR3 loop spans 15 amino acids. The CDR3 here is CASSPRRWGNTEAFF. In DNA, the CDR3 is TGCGCCAGCAGCCCCCGGCGGTGGGGGAACACTGAAGCTTTCTTT.

This rearrangement joins TRBV7-3 to TRBJ1-2; D might be TRBD1 (6 bases). Looked up from germline, CDR1 is SGHTA and CDR2 is FQGTGA. The CDR3 runs to 14 residues. Trimming took off 5 bases at V and 2 bases at J, with 12 bases between the two ends. CDR3 in DNA: TGTGCCAGCAGCCAAGGGGGGGGAAACTATGGCTACACCTTC. This sequence encodes CASSQGGGNYGYTF.

The chain recombines TRBV6-1 with TRBJ1-4, with D hard to call. The length of the CDR3 is 15 residues. Deletions cut 2 bases from V and 0 bases from J, with 7 bases between. CDR1 is MNHNS, CDR2 SASEGT, per germline. The CDR3 nucleotides read TGTGCCAGCAGTGAACAGAGCGCAACTAATGAAAAACTGTTTTTT. This gives the protein CASSEQSATNEKLFF.

The chain employs TRBV15 and TRBJ2-7; 9 positions match TRBD1. The junction had 1 base not matched to a gene; V was cut back by 2 bases and J by 5 bases. Germline CDR1 reads LNHNV; CDR2 reads YYDKDF (reference sequence). This CDR3 has 13 residues. DNA for the CDR3: TGTGCCACCAGCAGACGACAGGGGGACGAGCAGTACTTC. Translation gives CATSRRQGDEQYF.

This chain joins TRBV13 and TRBJ2-1, with D uncertain. In germline, CDR1 is PRHDT, CDR2 FYEKMQ (reference sequence). V was shortened by 1 base and J by 7 bases, with 8 bases between the two germline ends. The length of the CDR3 is 13 residues. CDR3 nucleotide sequence: TGTGCCAGCAGCTTAGTACAGCCGAATGAGCAGTTCTTC. It codes for CASSLVQPNEQFF. Full variable domain (outside the CDR3, taken from reference TRBV13 and TRBJ2-1): AAGVIQSPRHLIKEKRETATLKCYPIPRHDTVYWYQQGPGQDPQFLISFYEKMQSDKGSIPDRFSAQQFSDYHSELNMSSLELGDSALYFCASSLVQPNEQFFGPGTRLTVL.

The V call is TRBV27, the J call TRBJ1-2, with TRBD1 matching 8 bases. Germline-derived CDR1 and CDR2 are MNHEY and SMNVEV (reference sequence). V lost 6 bases and J lost 4; bases outside the gene matches: 10. The CDR3 contains 15 residues. CDR3 in DNA: TGTGCCAGCAGGCACTCCCCAACAGGGGGCTATGGCTACACCTTC. This sequence encodes CASRHSPTGGYGYTF.

The chain combines TRBV6-1 with TRBJ1-6; TRBD1 might be the D (5 bases). Trimming removed 2 bases from V and 7 bases from J, with 12 bases in between. Germline V gene data show CDR1 as MNHNS and CDR2 as SASEGT. The CDR3 is 15 amino acids. CDR3 in amino acids: CASSEIAGRNSPLHF. In DNA form, the CDR3 reads TGTGCCAGCAGTGAAATAGCAGGGAGAAATTCACCCCTCCACTTT.

V gene TRBV9 combines with J gene TRBJ2-2; D is ambiguous. This CDR3 spans 14 amino acids. V lost 0 bases and J 7 bases, leaving 10 bases between the germline ends. Germline V gives CDR1 SGDLS, CDR2 YYNGEE. CDR3 residues: CASSVDRIVGELFF. DNA of the CDR3: TGTGCCAGCAGCGTAGACCGCATTGTCGGGGAGCTGTTTTTT.

This chain joins TRBV4-3 and TRBJ1-2; D call uncertain. Looked up from germline, CDR1 is LGHNA and CDR2 is YSLEER. The CDR3 has 13 residues. Trimming stripped 4 bases from V and 5 bases from J, with 11 bases between. The DNA for the CDR3 is TGCGCCAGCAGCCCTCAGGACGGGTATGGCTACACCTTC. It translates to CASSPQDGYGYTF.

The rearrangement links TRBV19 to TRBJ1-1; D is ambiguous. The CDR3 spans 12 residues. Germline lookup yields CDR1 LNHDA and CDR2 SQIVND (reference sequence). V lost 7 bases to trimming and J lost 7 bases, with 13 bases between them. CDR3 sequence: CASIPSRGEAFF. The CDR3 region has the DNA TGTGCCAGTATCCCCTCCCGGGGTGAAGCTTTCTTT.

The genes are TRBV6-5 and TRBJ2-7; the match to TRBD1 covers 11 bases. With V trimmed by 5 bases and J by 3 bases, 6 bases remained unmatched. Germline lookup yields CDR1 MNHEY and CDR2 SVGAGI. The CDR3 runs to 15 residues. The chain's CDR3 is CASSTPGQGGYEQYF. The CDR3 region has the DNA TGTGCCAGCAGTACCCCGGGACAGGGGGGCTACGAGCAGTACTTC.

This clone turned up a few times. Here the CDR3 DNA reads TGTGCCAGTAGTGGCCTGACAGGGAAGGTTGAAGCTTTCTTT. Its protein is CASSGLTGKVEAFF. This chain links TRBV19 with TRBJ1-1, with 7 positions matching TRBD1. Germline trimming cut 5 bases from V and 7 bases from J; bases unmatched to any gene: 10. This CDR3 has 14 amino acids. Per the germline V gene, CDR1 is LNHDA and CDR2 is SQIVND (reference sequence). Drawing the rest from reference TRBV19 and TRBJ1-1, the complete variable domain is DGGITQSPKYLFRKEGQNVTLSCEQNLNHDAMYWYRQDPGQGLRLIYYSQIVNDFQKGDIAEGYSVSREKKESFPLTVTSAQKNPTAFYLCASSGLTGKVEAFFGQGTRLTVV.

The chain joins TRBV27 to TRBJ2-3; D unclear. CDR1 is MNHEY, CDR2 SMNVEV, per germline (reference sequence). Between the trimmed V and J ends, which lost 3 bases and 4 bases, there was a span of 2 bases. The CDR3 contains 11 residues. In DNA, the CDR3 is TGTGCCAGCAGTTTTTCAGATACGCAGTATTTT. It specifies CASSFSDTQYF.

The genes are TRBV10-3 and TRBJ2-3, with D unresolved. Germline V gives CDR1 ENHRY, CDR2 SYGVKD. Trimming took off 0 bases at V and 0 bases at J, with 1 base between the two ends. CDR3 length: 13 amino acids. CDR3 sequence: CAISESSTDTQYF. In DNA, the CDR3 is TGTGCCATCAGTGAGTCGAGCACAGATACGCAGTATTTT.

V gene TRBV27 combines with J gene TRBJ1-2; 7 bases are a match to TRBD1. The CDR3 has 14 residues. The germline V gene has CDR1 MNHEY and CDR2 SMNVEV (reference sequence). Unmatched junction bases numbered 4, after V lost 2 bases and J lost 4 bases. The CDR3 loop reads CASSLTGQVYGYTF. The CDR3, as DNA: TGTGCCAGCAGTTTAACAGGACAGGTCTATGGCTACACCTTC.

This chain links TRBV5-1 with TRBJ2-1; 8 nucleotides agree with TRBD2. Trimming at V came to 3 bases and at J to 8 bases, leaving 7 bases not matched to a gene. CDR1 and CDR2 from the germline V gene are SGHRS and YFSETQ. The CDR3 extends over 14 amino acids. CDR3 sequence (DNA): TGCGCCAGCAGCTACGGGGGGGCCTCCGATGAGCAGTTCTTC. This encodes CASSYGGASDEQFF.

The V call is TRBV5-6, the J call TRBJ2-1, with D perhaps TRBD1 or TRBD2 (5 bases each). The germline V gene encodes CDR1 SGHDT and CDR2 YYEEEE. This CDR3 contains 13 residues. Trimming took off 5 bases at V and 6 bases at J, with 12 bases between the two ends. The CDR3 nucleotides read TGTGCCAGCAGAGGCATGGGGGTCAATGAGCAGTTCTTC. Protein sequence: CASRGMGVNEQFF.

The rearrangement uses TRBV30 and TRBJ2-2; no firm D call. Germline CDR1 reads GTSNPN; CDR2 reads SVGIG (reference sequence). Deletions cut 3 bases from V and 7 bases from J, with 18 bases between. This CDR3 contains 15 residues. CDR3 DNA sequence: TGTGCCTGGAGGGTACTCGGGTCCTTTGGCGGGGAGCTGTTTTTT. Protein product: CAWRVLGSFGGELFF.

The chain couples TRBV10-3 to TRBJ2-3, with 7 positions matching TRBD1. The ends lost 6 bases at V and 0 bases at J; junction bases unmatched: 0. CDR1 ENHRY and CDR2 SYGVKD come from the germline V gene. The CDR3 extends over 13 amino acids. In DNA, the CDR3 is TGTGCCATCAGGACAGGGAGCACAGATACGCAGTATTTT. Its translation: CAIRTGSTDTQYF.

This clone was recorded once. The chain combines TRBV5-1 with TRBJ2-1; 9 nucleotides line up with TRBD2. Germline CDR1 and CDR2: SGHRS and YFSETQ. The V and J ends lost 3 bases and 0 bases, in that order; junction bases with no gene match: 7. This CDR3 contains 17 residues. The CDR3: CASSWRGLASSYNEQFF. The CDR3 nucleotides are TGCGCCAGCAGCTGGAGGGGACTAGCCAGCTCCTACAATGAGCAGTTCTTC.

This clone was counted once. The V gene is TRBV30, the J gene TRBJ2-5; D is perhaps TRBD1 (5 bases). Trimming pared 2 bases from V and 2 bases from J, leaving 9 bases between. The CDR3 sequence is 13 residues long. CDR1 is GTSNPN and CDR2 is SVGIG in the germline V gene (reference sequence). As DNA, the CDR3 is TGTGCCTGGAGTAAGACAGTACAAGAGACCCAGTACTTC. This gives the protein CAWSKTVQETQYF.